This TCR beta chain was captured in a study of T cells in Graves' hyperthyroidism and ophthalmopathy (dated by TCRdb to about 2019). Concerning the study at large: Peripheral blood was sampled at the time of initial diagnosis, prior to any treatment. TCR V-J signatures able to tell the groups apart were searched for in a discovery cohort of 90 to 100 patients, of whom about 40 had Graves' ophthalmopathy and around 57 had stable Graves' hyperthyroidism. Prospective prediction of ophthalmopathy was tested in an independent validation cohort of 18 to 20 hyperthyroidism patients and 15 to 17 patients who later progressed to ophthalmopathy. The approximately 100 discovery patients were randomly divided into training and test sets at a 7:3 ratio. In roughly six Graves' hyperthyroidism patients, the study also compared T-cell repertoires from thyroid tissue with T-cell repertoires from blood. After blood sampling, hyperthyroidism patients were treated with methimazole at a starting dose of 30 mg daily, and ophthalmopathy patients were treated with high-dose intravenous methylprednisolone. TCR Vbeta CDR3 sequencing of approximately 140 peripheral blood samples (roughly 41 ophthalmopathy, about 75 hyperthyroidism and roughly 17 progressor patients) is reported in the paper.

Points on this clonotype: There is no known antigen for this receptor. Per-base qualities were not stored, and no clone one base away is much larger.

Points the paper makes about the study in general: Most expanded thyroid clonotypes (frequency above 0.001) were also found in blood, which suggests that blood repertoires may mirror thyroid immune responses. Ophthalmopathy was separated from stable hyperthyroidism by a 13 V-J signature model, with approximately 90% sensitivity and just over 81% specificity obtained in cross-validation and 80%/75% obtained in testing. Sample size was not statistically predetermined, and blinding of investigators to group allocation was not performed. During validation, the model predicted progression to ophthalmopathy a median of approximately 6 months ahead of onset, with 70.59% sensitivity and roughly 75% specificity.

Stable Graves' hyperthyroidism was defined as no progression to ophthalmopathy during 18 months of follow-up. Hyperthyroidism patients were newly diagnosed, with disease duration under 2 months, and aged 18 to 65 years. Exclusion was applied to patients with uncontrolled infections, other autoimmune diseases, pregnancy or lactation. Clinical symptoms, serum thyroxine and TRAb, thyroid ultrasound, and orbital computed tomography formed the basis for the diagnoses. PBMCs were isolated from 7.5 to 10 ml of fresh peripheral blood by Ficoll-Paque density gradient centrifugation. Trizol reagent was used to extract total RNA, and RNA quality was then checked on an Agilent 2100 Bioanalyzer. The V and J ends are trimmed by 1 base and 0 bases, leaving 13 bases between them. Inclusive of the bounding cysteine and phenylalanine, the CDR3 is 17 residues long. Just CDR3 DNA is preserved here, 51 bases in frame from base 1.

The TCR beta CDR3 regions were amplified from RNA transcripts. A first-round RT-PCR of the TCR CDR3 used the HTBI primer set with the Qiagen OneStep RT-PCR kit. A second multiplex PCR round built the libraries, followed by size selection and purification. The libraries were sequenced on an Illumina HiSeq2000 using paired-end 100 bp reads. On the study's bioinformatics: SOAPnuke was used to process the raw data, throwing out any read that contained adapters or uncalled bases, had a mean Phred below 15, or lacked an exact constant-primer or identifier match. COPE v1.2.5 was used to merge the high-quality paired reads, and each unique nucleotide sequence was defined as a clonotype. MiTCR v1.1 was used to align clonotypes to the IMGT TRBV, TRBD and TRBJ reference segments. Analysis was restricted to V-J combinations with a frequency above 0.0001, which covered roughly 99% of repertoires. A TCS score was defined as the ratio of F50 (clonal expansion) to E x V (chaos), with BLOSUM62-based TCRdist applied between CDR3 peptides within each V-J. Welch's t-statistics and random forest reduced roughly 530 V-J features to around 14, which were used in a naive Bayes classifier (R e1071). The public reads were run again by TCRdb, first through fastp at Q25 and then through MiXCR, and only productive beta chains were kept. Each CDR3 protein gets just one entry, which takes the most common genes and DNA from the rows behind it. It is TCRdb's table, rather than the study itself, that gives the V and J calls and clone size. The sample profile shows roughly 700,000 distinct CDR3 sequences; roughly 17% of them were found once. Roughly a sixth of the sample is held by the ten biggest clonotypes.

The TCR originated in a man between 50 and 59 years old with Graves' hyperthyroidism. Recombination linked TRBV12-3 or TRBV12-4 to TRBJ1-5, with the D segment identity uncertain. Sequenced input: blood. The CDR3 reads CASSLGSREASNQPQHF. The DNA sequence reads TGTGCCAGCAGTTTAGGGTCCCGGGAGGCTAGCAATCAGCCCCAGCATTTT.